Listed below are T cell receptor beta chains from one sample, sequenced in a study of somatic mutations in cytotoxic T cells in rheumatoid arthritis. Clones were sequenced by immunoSEQ multiplex PCR, and TCRdb holds only the in-frame ones, with some missing. The table has over 15,000 clones, roughly four fifths seen once. The specimen was CD8+ T cells sorted from blood. The receptors were gathered from an adult with rheumatoid arthritis. The CDR3 runs from the conserved cysteine through the conserved F or W. Each record gives: D gene, V gene, J gene, clone size, CDR3 DNA, CDR3 protein. A D gene is named only where the DNA matches it firmly. Clone size, where shown, is once, few, many, or a class for clones that have expanded.

d_gene: TRBD1; v_gene: TRBV6-1; j_gene: TRBJ2-1; abundance: NA; CDR3nt: TGTGCCAGCTTGGACAGGCTCAATGAGCAGTTCTTC; CDR3aa: CASLDRLNEQFF
d_gene: TRBD2; v_gene: TRBV9; j_gene: TRBJ2-1; abundance: NA; CDR3nt: TGTGCCAGCAGCGTAGGGACTAGCGGTCACCCGACAGAGGGGCAGTTCTTC; CDR3aa: CASSVGTSGHPTEGQFF
d_gene: NA; v_gene: TRBV27; j_gene: TRBJ1-1; abundance: NA; CDR3nt: TGTGCCAGCAGTTTGGGCAGGTACACTGAAGCTTTCTTT; CDR3aa: CASSLGRYTEAFF
d_gene: NA; v_gene: TRBV27; j_gene: TRBJ1-2; abundance: NA; CDR3nt: TGTGCCAGTACTAAGGGCGTCAGCTATGGCTACACCTTC; CDR3aa: CASTKGVSYGYTF
d_gene: NA; v_gene: TRBV2; j_gene: TRBJ1-1; abundance: NA; CDR3nt: TGTGCCAGCAAGGGGGAGGGGTTCAACACTGAAGCTTTCTTT; CDR3aa: CASKGEGFNTEAFF
d_gene: TRBD1; v_gene: TRBV15; j_gene: TRBJ1-2; abundance: NA; CDR3nt: TGTGCCACCAGCAGAGAACGACCGAGACAGGGTAACTATGGCTACACCTTC; CDR3aa: CATSRERPRQGNYGYTF
d_gene: NA; v_gene: TRBV4-3; j_gene: TRBJ2-7; abundance: once; CDR3nt: TGCGCCAGCAGCCCCACTTTTGGGGGGGGCCCCTTCTACGAGCAGTACTTC; CDR3aa: CASSPTFGGGPFYEQYF
d_gene: NA; v_gene: TRBV6-1; j_gene: TRBJ1-1; abundance: NA; CDR3nt: TGTGCCAGCAGTGTTCGGGGGATGGAAGCTTTCTTT; CDR3aa: CASSVRGMEAFF
d_gene: NA; v_gene: TRBV7-6; j_gene: TRBJ1-1; abundance: few; CDR3nt: TGTGCCAGCAGCTTGGGAATGAACACTGAAGCTTTCTTT; CDR3aa: CASSLGMNTEAFF
d_gene: NA; v_gene: TRBV13; j_gene: TRBJ2-1; abundance: NA; CDR3nt: TGTGCCAGCAGCCTGATGGGACGCGGGGTCCACAATGAGCAGTTCTTC; CDR3aa: CASSLMGRGVHNEQFF
d_gene: TRBD2; v_gene: TRBV15; j_gene: TRBJ2-5; abundance: NA; CDR3nt: TGTGCCACCGGCGGACCAGCAGGGACTAGCGGGAGCGTGGAGCGGGAGACCCAGTACTTC; CDR3aa: CATGGPAGTSGSVERETQYF
d_gene: TRBD2; v_gene: TRBV4-2; j_gene: TRBJ2-7; abundance: NA; CDR3nt: TGTGCCAGCAGCCAAGTAGCGGGAGTCGACGAGCAGTACTTC; CDR3aa: CASSQVAGVDEQYF
d_gene: TRBD2; v_gene: TRBV9; j_gene: TRBJ2-5; abundance: NA; CDR3nt: TGTGCCAGCAGCGTTACGACTAGCGGGGCCAGCCAACAGACCCAGTACTTC; CDR3aa: CASSVTTSGASQQTQYF
d_gene: TRBD2; v_gene: TRBV29-1; j_gene: TRBJ2-1; abundance: NA; CDR3nt: TGCAGCGTTGAAGAGGGCGGGAGACCCTACAATGAGCAGTTCTTC; CDR3aa: CSVEEGGRPYNEQFF
d_gene: NA; v_gene: TRBV9; j_gene: TRBJ2-3; abundance: NA; CDR3nt: TGTGCCAGCAGCCCCAGCGGAGCTAGCACAGATACGCAGTATTTT; CDR3aa: CASSPSGASTDTQYF
d_gene: TRBD1; v_gene: TRBV29-1; j_gene: TRBJ2-7; abundance: NA; CDR3nt: TGCAGCGTTCGGACAGGGGAGGCCGAGCAGTACTTC; CDR3aa: CSVRTGEAEQYF
d_gene: TRBD2; v_gene: TRBV28; j_gene: TRBJ2-7; abundance: NA; CDR3nt: TGTGCCAGCAGCTTGCCCTCCGTAGCGGGGGGGCAAAACGAGCAGTACTTC; CDR3aa: CASSLPSVAGGQNEQYF
d_gene: TRBD2; v_gene: TRBV4-2; j_gene: TRBJ2-7; abundance: NA; CDR3nt: TGTGCCAGCAGCCAACGTATAAAGGGACGTCAGTTAGCGGGTGGCTACGAGCAGTACTTC; CDR3aa: CASSQRIKGRQLAGGYEQYF
d_gene: NA; v_gene: TRBV29-1; j_gene: TRBJ2-7; abundance: NA; CDR3nt: TGCAGCGTTGGGGTAGGCTCCTACGAGCAGTACTTC; CDR3aa: CSVGVGSYEQYF
d_gene: NA; v_gene: TRBV6-1; j_gene: TRBJ2-7; abundance: NA; CDR3nt: TGTGCCAGCAGTGAATTGGCAGGGGAGCAGTACTTC; CDR3aa: CASSELAGEQYF
d_gene: NA; v_gene: TRBV21-1; j_gene: TRBJ2-2; abundance: NA; CDR3nt: TGTGCCAGCAGCAAAGAAGCAGCGAACACCGGGGAGCTGTTTTTT; CDR3aa: CASSKEAANTGELFF
d_gene: TRBD2; v_gene: TRBV7-3; j_gene: TRBJ2-1; abundance: NA; CDR3nt: TGTGCCAGCAGCAACGCTAGCGGGGTCTACAATGAGCAGTTCTTC; CDR3aa: CASSNASGVYNEQFF
d_gene: NA; v_gene: TRBV4-3; j_gene: TRBJ1-6; abundance: few; CDR3nt: TGCGCCAGCAGCCAAGGCGGAGCGACTTCACCCCTCCACTTT; CDR3aa: CASSQGGATSPLHF
d_gene: NA; v_gene: TRBV4-2; j_gene: TRBJ2-1; abundance: NA; CDR3nt: TGTGCCAGCAGCCAAGGGCTAGAAAACAATGAGCAGTTCTTC; CDR3aa: CASSQGLENNEQFF
d_gene: NA; v_gene: TRBV5-5; j_gene: TRBJ2-1; abundance: NA; CDR3nt: TGTGCCAGCGCCCCCGGAAACAGGTACCACAATGAGCAGTTCTTC; CDR3aa: CASAPGNRYHNEQFF
d_gene: NA; v_gene: TRBV7-9; j_gene: TRBJ2-3; abundance: NA; CDR3nt: TGTGCCAGCCCCCCTACCCCGGTCCGAGACACAGATACGCAGTATTTT; CDR3aa: CASPPTPVRDTDTQYF
d_gene: NA; v_gene: TRBV29-1; j_gene: TRBJ2-1; abundance: NA; CDR3nt: TGCAGCGTTGAACTATATAACTACAATGAGCAGTTCTTC; CDR3aa: CSVELYNYNEQFF
d_gene: NA; v_gene: TRBV7-9; j_gene: TRBJ2-7; abundance: NA; CDR3nt: TGTGCCAGCAGCTTAGAGGGCCCTATGGACGAGCAGTACTTC; CDR3aa: CASSLEGPMDEQYF
d_gene: NA; v_gene: TRBV4-1; j_gene: TRBJ2-5; abundance: NA; CDR3nt: TGCGCCAGCAGCCAAGATCCTGACCCCGGGGGGACCCAGTACTTC; CDR3aa: CASSQDPDPGGTQYF
d_gene: TRBD2; v_gene: TRBV29-1; j_gene: TRBJ2-1; abundance: NA; CDR3nt: TGCAGCGTTGAGTACCGCAAAGCGGGAGTGTACAATGAGCAGTTCTTC; CDR3aa: CSVEYRKAGVYNEQFF
d_gene: NA; v_gene: TRBV29-1; j_gene: TRBJ2-1; abundance: NA; CDR3nt: TGCAGCGTTGCTGGGGGAAGCTCCTACAATGAGCAGTTCTTC; CDR3aa: CSVAGGSSYNEQFF
d_gene: TRBD2; v_gene: TRBV5-1; j_gene: TRBJ2-5; abundance: once; CDR3nt: TGCGCCACCCATGCGGGAGACGAGACCCAGTACTTC; CDR3aa: CATHAGDETQYF
d_gene: TRBD2; v_gene: TRBV28; j_gene: TRBJ2-1; abundance: NA; CDR3nt: TGTGCCAGCAGTTTACGGCTAGCGGGTTACAATGAGCAGTTCTTC; CDR3aa: CASSLRLAGYNEQFF
d_gene: NA; v_gene: TRBV10-3; j_gene: TRBJ2-7; abundance: NA; CDR3nt: TGTGCCATCAGTGAGTCGATCCCATCAGACTACGAGCAGTACTTC; CDR3aa: CAISESIPSDYEQYF
d_gene: NA; v_gene: TRBV18; j_gene: TRBJ2-2; abundance: NA; CDR3nt: TGTGCCAGCTCACCAGAGTGGGCAGGGGTGTACGTCGGGGAGCTGTTTTTT; CDR3aa: CASSPEWAGVYVGELFF
d_gene: TRBD2; v_gene: TRBV7-2; j_gene: TRBJ2-7; abundance: NA; CDR3nt: TGTGCCAGCAGCCTAACTAGCGGGAGGGCCTCCGAGCAGTACTTC; CDR3aa: CASSLTSGRASEQYF
d_gene: NA; v_gene: TRBV4-3; j_gene: TRBJ2-3; abundance: once; CDR3nt: TGCGCCAGCAGCCAAGAGGCTGTCGGATCTAGCACAGATACGCAGTATTTT; CDR3aa: CASSQEAVGSSTDTQYF
d_gene: TRBD2; v_gene: TRBV6-5; j_gene: TRBJ2-3; abundance: NA; CDR3nt: TGTGCCAGCAGTCACCGACTAGCAGCTACAGATACGCAGTATTTT; CDR3aa: CASSHRLAATDTQYF
d_gene: NA; v_gene: TRBV25-1; j_gene: TRBJ2-7; abundance: NA; CDR3nt: TGTGCCAGCAGTGAGCGACACTACGAGCAGTACTTC; CDR3aa: CASSERHYEQYF
d_gene: NA; v_gene: TRBV7-8; j_gene: TRBJ1-1; abundance: NA; CDR3nt: TGTGCCAGCCTACACGGGACTGAAGCTTTCTTT; CDR3aa: CASLHGTEAFF
d_gene: TRBD2; v_gene: TRBV6-7; j_gene: TRBJ2-7; abundance: NA; CDR3nt: TGTGCCAGCCCGCCGGGAGCGGGGGCCCTCTACGAGCAGTACTTC; CDR3aa: CASPPGAGALYEQYF
d_gene: TRBD2; v_gene: TRBV4-3; j_gene: TRBJ2-3; abundance: NA; CDR3nt: TGCGCCAGCAGCTCCCCGCCGGGAGGGTCAGATACGCAGTATTTT; CDR3aa: CASSSPPGGSDTQYF
d_gene: NA; v_gene: TRBV4-1; j_gene: TRBJ2-1; abundance: once; CDR3nt: TGCGCCAGCAGCCAGGATTTTGTCTCCTACAATGAGCAGTTCTTC; CDR3aa: CASSQDFVSYNEQFF
d_gene: NA; v_gene: TRBV7-8; j_gene: TRBJ1-1; abundance: NA; CDR3nt: TGTGCCAGCAGCTCATTAACAGTTGAAGCTTTCTTT; CDR3aa: CASSSLTVEAFF
d_gene: TRBD1; v_gene: TRBV30; j_gene: TRBJ1-5; abundance: NA; CDR3nt: TGTGCCTGGGGACAGGGTAGCAATCAGCCCCAGCATTTT; CDR3aa: CAWGQGSNQPQHF
d_gene: NA; v_gene: TRBV19; j_gene: TRBJ1-1; abundance: NA; CDR3nt: TGTGCCAGTAGTATAGGGGTAGAATTTAACACTGAAGCTTTCTTT; CDR3aa: CASSIGVEFNTEAFF
d_gene: NA; v_gene: TRBV5-1; j_gene: TRBJ2-1; abundance: few; CDR3nt: TGCGCCAGCAGCCCTCAAGGGGCCCACAATGAGCAGTTCTTC; CDR3aa: CASSPQGAHNEQFF
d_gene: TRBD2; v_gene: TRBV6-5; j_gene: TRBJ2-7; abundance: few; CDR3nt: TGTGCCAGCAGTCCAGGACTAGGCTCCTACGAGCAGTACTTC; CDR3aa: CASSPGLGSYEQYF
d_gene: TRBD1; v_gene: TRBV6-5; j_gene: TRBJ2-7; abundance: NA; CDR3nt: TGTGCCAGCAGTCTGGGACAGGGGCCCTACGAGCAGTACTTC; CDR3aa: CASSLGQGPYEQYF
d_gene: NA; v_gene: TRBV28; j_gene: TRBJ2-1; abundance: NA; CDR3nt: TGTGCCAGCAAGGTTACGTCGGAGTATAATGAGCAGTTCTTC; CDR3aa: CASKVTSEYNEQFF
d_gene: TRBD2; v_gene: TRBV6-4; j_gene: TRBJ2-2; abundance: NA; CDR3nt: TGTGCCAGCAGTCCCCAAGCGGGGGAAACCGGGGAGCTGTTTTTT; CDR3aa: CASSPQAGETGELFF
d_gene: NA; v_gene: TRBV27; j_gene: TRBJ1-1; abundance: NA; CDR3nt: TGTGCCAGCACAGGGAGATTGAACACTGAAGCTTTCTTT; CDR3aa: CASTGRLNTEAFF
d_gene: NA; v_gene: TRBV19; j_gene: TRBJ2-7; abundance: few; CDR3nt: TGTGCCAGTAGTCCGGACGGTTACGAGCAGTACTTC; CDR3aa: CASSPDGYEQYF
d_gene: NA; v_gene: TRBV7-9; j_gene: TRBJ2-7; abundance: NA; CDR3nt: TGTGCCAGCAGCTTATCCTCGACCGTAGGTTCTCGGCAGTACTTC; CDR3aa: CASSLSSTVGSRQYF
d_gene: NA; v_gene: TRBV4-1; j_gene: TRBJ2-7; abundance: NA; CDR3nt: TGCGCCAGCAGCCAAACGGGACTCCAGAGCTCCTACGAGCAGTACTTC; CDR3aa: CASSQTGLQSSYEQYF
d_gene: NA; v_gene: TRBV27; j_gene: TRBJ2-5; abundance: medium-sized; CDR3nt: TGTGCCAGCAGTCTTGGGGGGGGGCATGTTGAGACCCAGTACTTC; CDR3aa: CASSLGGGHVETQYF
d_gene: TRBD2; v_gene: TRBV5-6; j_gene: TRBJ2-2; abundance: NA; CDR3nt: TGTGCCAGCAGCTCCCCGCCAAGCGGGGGCACCGGGGAGCTGTTTTTT; CDR3aa: CASSSPPSGGTGELFF
d_gene: NA; v_gene: TRBV9; j_gene: TRBJ2-7; abundance: NA; CDR3nt: TGTGCCAGCAGCGTAGAACCGGGAAACGACGAGCAGTACTTC; CDR3aa: CASSVEPGNDEQYF
d_gene: NA; v_gene: TRBV15; j_gene: TRBJ1-1; abundance: few; CDR3nt: TGTGCCACCAGCGATAATACAGAGAACACTGAAGCTTTCTTT; CDR3aa: CATSDNTENTEAFF
d_gene: NA; v_gene: TRBV4-2; j_gene: TRBJ1-5; abundance: NA; CDR3nt: TGTGCCAGCAGCCAAGAGGGGAGCAATCAGCCCCAGCATTTT; CDR3aa: CASSQEGSNQPQHF